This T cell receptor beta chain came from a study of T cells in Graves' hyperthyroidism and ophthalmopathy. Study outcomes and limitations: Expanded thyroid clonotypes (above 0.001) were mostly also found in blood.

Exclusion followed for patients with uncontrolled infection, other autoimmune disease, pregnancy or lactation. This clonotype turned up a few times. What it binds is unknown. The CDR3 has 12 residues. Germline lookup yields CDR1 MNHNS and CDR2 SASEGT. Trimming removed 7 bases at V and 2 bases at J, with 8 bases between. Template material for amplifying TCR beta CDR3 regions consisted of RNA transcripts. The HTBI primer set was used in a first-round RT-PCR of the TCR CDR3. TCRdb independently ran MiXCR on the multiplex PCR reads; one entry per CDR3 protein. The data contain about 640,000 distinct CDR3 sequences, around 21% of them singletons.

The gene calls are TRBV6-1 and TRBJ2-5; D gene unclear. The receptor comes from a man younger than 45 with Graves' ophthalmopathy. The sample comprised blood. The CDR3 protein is CASTREQETQYF. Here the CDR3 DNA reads TGTGCCAGCACTCGCGAGCAAGAGACCCAGTACTTC.